This T cell receptor (beta chain) was sequenced during a study of read filtering for tumor transcriptome and immune sequencing. From approximately 430 ng of RNA, a library with molecular barcoded alpha/delta and beta/gamma adaptors was made. TCRdb re-called the reads with MiXCR, one entry per CDR3 protein. The data hold approximately 24,000 distinct CDR3 sequences, with around a fifth observed a single time. This clonotype occurred many times. Trimming cost V 5 bases and J 4 bases, with 8 bases left between them. The CDR3 extends over 12 amino acids. The sequence came from a donor aged 40 or older with multiple myeloma. The rearrangement joins TRBV12-3 or TRBV12-4 to TRBJ1-2; D unresolved. Sequencing was carried out using a population of CD138-negative cells sorted from bone marrow. In DNA, the CDR3 is TGTGCCAGCAGTACGTGGTTCTATGGCTACACCTTC. Translated: CASSTWFYGYTF.